Presented here are 29 T cell receptor beta chains from one specimen sequenced in a study of cytomegalovirus exposure and HLA in healthy donors. The PCR was carried out with 60 Vbeta primers and 13 Jbeta primers. Profiled with immunoSEQ multiplex PCR; TCRdb holds only in-frame clones, not every one. The sample carries some 98,000 clones, less than 80% recorded once. The specimen was PBMCs. These receptors all come from a man aged 40-50 years in good health and CMV-seronegative.

This clone was recorded a few times. The V gene is TRBV15, the J gene TRBJ2-7; D possibly corresponds to TRBD2 (6 bases). Germline V gives CDR1 LNHNV, CDR2 YYDKDF (reference sequence). Between the trimmed V and J ends, which lost 5 bases and 5 bases, there was a span of 19 bases. This CDR3 has 15 amino acids. CDR3 residues: CATSREGRDVDEQYF. Here the CDR3 DNA reads TGTGCCACCAGCCGTGAGGGGCGGGATGTCGACGAGCAGTACTTC.

The genes are TRBV5-1 and TRBJ1-2, with TRBD1 matching over 7 bases. CDR1 and CDR2 from the germline V gene are SGHRS and YFSETQ. Trimming at V came to 1 base and at J to 9 bases, leaving 9 bases not matched to a gene. There are 14 residues in the CDR3. In DNA form, the CDR3 reads TGCGCCAGCAGCTTGCTCCAGGGGGATCCTCGCTACACCTTC. Its translation is CASSLLQGDPRYTF.

This chain joins TRBV4-3 and TRBJ2-3; 7 nucleotides agree with TRBD1. The length of the CDR3 is 17 residues. Germline V gene sequence: CDR1 LGHNA, CDR2 YSLEER. With 0 bases clipped from V and 2 bases from J, the junction kept 8 bases outside the gene matches. The CDR3 nucleotides read TGCGCCAGCAGCCAAGATCGAGTCAGGGGGTACACAGATACGCAGTATTTT. The encoded protein is CASSQDRVRGYTDTQYF.

The chain employs TRBV6-5 and TRBJ2-5; 8 nucleotides align to TRBD1. Germline CDR1 reads MNHEY; CDR2 reads SVGAGI. The J segment lost 5 bases and the V segment lost 5 bases, leaving 4 bases of the junction unmatched. The CDR3 is 13 amino acids. This chain's CDR3 is CASSQGAGETQYF. The DNA of the CDR3 is TGTGCCAGCAGTCAGGGGGCGGGGGAGACCCAGTACTTC.

This clone was seen once. J is TRBJ1-2 and V is TRBV5-5; D remains ambiguous. Trimming shortened V by 2 bases and J by 12 bases, and 17 bases separated the two germline ends. This CDR3 has 13 amino acids. Looked up from germline, CDR1 is SGHKS and CDR2 is YYEKEE (reference sequence). This CDR3 reads CASSFHSPPQDTF. Here the CDR3 DNA reads TGTGCCAGCAGCTTTCACAGCCCCCCTCAAGACACCTTC.

This clone has only a few counts. The chain employs TRBV14 and TRBJ2-7; 7 nucleotides agree with TRBD2. Germline V gives CDR1 SGHDN, CDR2 FVKESK. The CDR3 is made up of 15 amino acids. The junction had 4 bases not matched to a gene; V was cut back by 2 bases and J by 0 bases. CDR3 sequence: CASSQTGGSSYEQYF. Here the CDR3 DNA reads TGTGCCAGCAGCCAAACGGGAGGAAGCTCCTACGAGCAGTACTTC.

This clone was seen more than once but under ten times. This chain connects TRBV4-2 to TRBJ2-4; 7 bases map to TRBD1. V trimming: 4 bases; J trimming: 1 base; junction bases outside the gene matches: 7. CDR1 is LGHNA and CDR2 is YNFKEQ in the germline V gene. CDR3 length equals 16 residues. The CDR3 protein is CASSLSTGTAKNIQYF. Written as DNA, the CDR3 is TGTGCCAGCAGCCTTTCGACAGGGACGGCCAAAAACATTCAGTACTTC.

The V and J genes are TRBV4-3 and TRBJ1-1; 8 bases are a match to TRBD1. V was pared by 6 bases and J by 4 bases, with 4 bases of the junction left unmatched. This CDR3 comprises 13 residues. CDR1 is LGHNA, CDR2 YSLEER, per germline. The CDR3 here is CASRQGEGTEAFF. The CDR3 DNA reads TGCGCCAGCAGACAGGGGGAGGGCACTGAAGCTTTCTTT.

The chain combines TRBV7-9 with TRBJ2-1; 7 bases match TRBD2. CDR3 length: 19 amino acids. CDR1 and CDR2 from the germline V gene are SEHNR and FQNEAQ (reference sequence). J was trimmed by 9 bases and V by 7 bases; bases with no gene match: 27. CDR3 in DNA: TGTGCCAGCACCACCGAAGGGGAATTGACGGGAGGTCAACGGAGTGAGCAGTTCTTC. Its translation is CASTTEGELTGGQRSEQFF.

The sample holds one count of this clone. The chain couples TRBV7-9 to TRBJ1-2; TRBD1 is a possible D gene (6 bases). Germline values: CDR1 SEHNR, CDR2 FQNEAQ (reference sequence). This CDR3 contains 14 residues. V was clipped by 6 bases and J by 6 bases, with 17 bases between them. This CDR3 is CASRPKQGRDGYTF. The CDR3 nucleotides are TGTGCCAGCAGACCCAAGCAGGGGCGGGATGGCTACACCTTC.

The chain couples TRBV4-2 to TRBJ2-1; 9 bases agree with TRBD2. Germline values: CDR1 LGHNA, CDR2 YNFKEQ. The CDR3 is 14 amino acids. J was trimmed by 7 bases and V by 4 bases; bases with no gene match: 5. The CDR3 is CASSLGGGANEQFF. The CDR3 bases are TGTGCCAGCAGCCTGGGCGGGGGGGCGAATGAGCAGTTCTTC.

V gene TRBV7-3 combines with J gene TRBJ1-1; 7 nucleotides agree with TRBD1. From germline, CDR1 is SGHTA and CDR2 FQGTGA. The CDR3 is 14 amino acids. V lost 4 bases, J lost 1 base, and 3 bases stayed unmatched. CDR3 DNA sequence: TGTGCCAGCAGCTCAGGGACAGCGAACACTGAAGCTTTCTTT. Its protein is CASSSGTANTEAFF.

This clone is a singleton in its sample. J is TRBJ2-5 and V is TRBV7-9, with D possibly matching TRBD1 (5 bases). Germline assignment: CDR1 SEHNR and CDR2 FQNEAQ (reference sequence). Trimming left V 4 bases short and J 4 bases short, with 16 bases between. The CDR3 runs to 15 residues. DNA of the CDR3: TGTGCCAGCAGCTCCTTTACAGGAAGGGGAGAGACCCAGTACTTC. Its protein is CASSSFTGRGETQYF.

V is TRBV5-1 and J is TRBJ1-2; no firm D call. The CDR3 spans 13 residues. V lost 0 bases, J lost 3 bases, and 6 bases lay in between. Germline V gives CDR1 SGHRS, CDR2 YFSETQ. Here the CDR3 reads CASSLGQYYGYTF. DNA of the CDR3: TGCGCCAGCAGCTTGGGGCAGTACTATGGCTACACCTTC.

The rearrangement uses TRBV27 and TRBJ2-1, with TRBD2 as a possible D gene (5 bases). V dropped 0 bases and J dropped 4 bases, with 10 bases sitting between them. The germline CDR1 and CDR2 sequences are MNHEY and SMNVEV (reference sequence). This CDR3 contains 15 residues. The CDR3 region has the DNA TGTGCCAGCAGTTTATCGGGAGTAGCGTACAATGAGCAGTTCTTC. Residues: CASSLSGVAYNEQFF.

The chain couples TRBV14 to TRBJ1-4; TRBD1 agrees at 7 bases. V was clipped by 2 bases and J by 2 bases; unmatched bases: 8. The CDR3 is made up of 17 amino acids. CDR1 SGHDN and CDR2 FVKESK come from the germline V gene. The CDR3 sequence is CASSQLIQGQTNEKLFF. CDR3 coding DNA: TGTGCCAGCAGCCAACTTATACAGGGACAGACTAATGAAAAACTGTTTTTT.

This clone is medium-sized in the sample. The V gene is TRBV6-1, the J gene TRBJ2-6; 8 bases fit TRBD1. After removal of 11 bases from V and 1 base from J, the junction contained 7 bases not matched to a gene. The CDR3 sequence is 15 residues long. Germline values: CDR1 MNHNS, CDR2 SASEGT. DNA of the CDR3: TGTGCCGGGGGCAGGGGGCAGTCTGGGGCCAACGTCCTGACTTTC. Its protein product is CAGGRGQSGANVLTF.

The V call is TRBV4-3, the J call TRBJ2-2, with D uncertain. The length of the CDR3 is 14 residues. Trimming removed 0 bases at V and 6 bases at J, with 8 bases between. Per the germline V gene, CDR1 is LGHNA and CDR2 is YSLEER. DNA of the CDR3: TGCGCCAGCAGCCAAGATTACGAGCCCGGGGAGCTGTTTTTT. The encoded protein is CASSQDYEPGELFF.

This clone was observed a few times. The rearrangement uses TRBV25-1 and TRBJ2-5; 7 bases map to TRBD2. V shed 8 bases and J 2 bases; nucleotides not matched to a gene: 11. This CDR3 has 15 amino acids. Germline V lookup: CDR1 MGHDK, CDR2 SYGVNS. CDR3: CASAEGWGGQETQYF. The DNA for the CDR3 is TGTGCCAGCGCAGAGGGGTGGGGGGGGCAAGAGACCCAGTACTTC.

This clone has more than one count but fewer than ten. The V and J genes are TRBV28 and TRBJ1-2; no clear D. The CDR3 has 14 amino acids. Germline loops: CDR1 MDHEN, CDR2 SYDVKM. Trimming shortened V by 2 bases and J by 2 bases, and 9 bases separated the two germline ends. The chain's CDR3 is CASSLMAENYGYTF. The CDR3, as DNA: TGTGCCAGCAGTTTAATGGCGGAGAACTATGGCTACACCTTC.

This clone has only a few counts. The rearrangement uses TRBV27 and TRBJ2-3, with 8 bases matching TRBD2. Germline trimming cut 4 bases from V and 2 bases from J; bases unmatched to any gene: 11. From germline, CDR1 is MNHEY and CDR2 SMNVEV (reference sequence). The CDR3 is 17 amino acids. In nucleotides, the CDR3 is TGTGCCAGCAGTTCCCCGAAACTAGCGGCAATCACAGATACGCAGTATTTT. Amino acids: CASSSPKLAAITDTQYF.

V usage is TRBV7-2 and J usage is TRBJ2-2; 10 bases fit TRBD2. The CDR3 runs to 18 residues. Germline V gene lookup returns CDR1 SGHTA and CDR2 FQGNSA. The V and J ends lost 5 bases and 5 bases, in that order; junction bases with no gene match: 14. The CDR3 region is CASSLPGLSGRNTGELFF. The CDR3, as DNA: TGTGCCAGCAGCCTCCCCGGACTTAGCGGGAGGAATACCGGGGAGCTGTTTTTT.

This clone has a single count. At one of its ends the junction is not consistent with the germline gene, which may arise from a read error. This chain uses TRBV7-9 with TRBJ1-4; D is possibly TRBD1 (6 bases). CDR1 is SEHNR and CDR2 is FQNEAQ in the germline V gene (reference sequence). This CDR3 is built from 17 residues. CDR3 sequence (DNA): TGTTCCAGCAGCTTCACTGCGACAGGCACAACTAATGAAAAACTGTTTTTT. Its protein product is CSSSFTATGTTNEKLFF.

V is TRBV27 and J is TRBJ2-7; TRBD1 aligns across 7 bases. The ends lost 2 bases at V and 6 bases at J; junction bases unmatched: 10. Germline V gene data show CDR1 as MNHEY and CDR2 as SMNVEV (reference sequence). This CDR3 contains 15 residues. The CDR3 reads CASSLNPTGSGEQYF. Written as DNA, the CDR3 is TGTGCCAGCAGTTTAAATCCGACAGGGTCGGGCGAGCAGTACTTC.

This rearrangement joins TRBV28 to TRBJ1-6; 7 bases map to TRBD1. The CDR3 has 15 amino acids. CDR1 is MDHEN and CDR2 is SYDVKM in the germline V gene. Trimming took 5 bases from V and 14 from J; bases not matched to a gene: 15. CDR3 residues: CASSEQGSGLRALHF. In DNA, the CDR3 is TGTGCCAGCAGTGAACAGGGGTCAGGCCTTAGGGCCCTCCACTTT.

The CDR3 spells CASSQQERITDTQYF. The CDR3 DNA follows: TGTGCCAGCAGCCAACAGGAAAGAATCACAGATACGCAGTATTTT. This chain uses TRBV14 with TRBJ2-3; no clear D. Trimming pared 2 bases from V and 2 bases from J, leaving 11 bases between. CDR1 SGHDN and CDR2 FVKESK come from the germline V gene. The CDR3 runs to 15 residues.

V is TRBV19 and J is TRBJ2-7; 11 positions match TRBD2. Germline values: CDR1 LNHDA, CDR2 SQIVND (reference sequence). Unmatched junction bases numbered 7, after V lost 2 bases and J lost 1 base. The CDR3 has 17 amino acids. The DNA of the CDR3 is TGTGCCAGTAGTATACGGCTAGCGGGAGGTTTTTCCTACGAGCAGTACTTC. Its translation is CASSIRLAGGFSYEQYF.

V gene TRBV25-1 combines with J gene TRBJ2-5; 7 nucleotides align to TRBD2. This CDR3 is 11 amino acids long. Per the germline V gene, CDR1 is MGHDK and CDR2 is SYGVNS. V dropped 4 bases and J dropped 7; count of bases not matched to a gene: 0. The CDR3 reads CASSGGGTQYF. In DNA, the CDR3 is TGTGCCAGCAGTGGCGGGGGGACCCAGTACTTC.

This chain uses TRBV29-1 with TRBJ2-3, with D possibly being TRBD1 (6 bases). Germline CDR1 SQVTM, CDR2 ANQGSEA. With 7 bases removed from V and 1 base from J, the gap between germline ends came to 21 bases. This CDR3 contains 16 residues. Here the CDR3 DNA reads TGCAGCGGCCAAACGCACCGGGACAAACGCACAGATACGCAGTATTTT. Protein product: CSGQTHRDKRTDTQYF.